These T cell receptor beta chains were read from a single sample in a study of regulatory T cells in long-lasting Graves disease. TCRdb analysed the multiplex PCR reads with MiXCR anew, one entry per CDR3 protein. Of hundreds of thousands of distinct CDR3 sequences in the sample, 15% to 20% were seen once. These same records also appear under a second study, on T cells in Graves' hyperthyroidism and ophthalmopathy.

Sequenced here: peripheral blood mononuclear cells (PBMCs), sampled at new diagnosis, from a patient treated with antithyroid drugs. These receptors were collected from a woman between 25 and 40 years old with Graves disease. Both conserved end residues are part of each CDR3. D genes are given only for firm matches. Size values are once, few and many counts, or a class for expanded clones, and some rows have none.

CDR3aa: CASSCEGAPGETQYF
CDR3nt: TGTGCCAGCAGTTGTGAGGGGGCACCGGGGGAGACCCAGTACTTC
d_gene: TRBD1
abundance: NA
j_gene: TRBJ2-5
v_gene: TRBV6-5

CDR3aa: CASSQIINNEQFF
CDR3nt: TGTGCCAGCAGTCAGATCATCAACAATGAGCAGTTCTTC
d_gene: NA
abundance: many
j_gene: TRBJ2-1
v_gene: TRBV2

CDR3aa: CASSLIDTQYF
CDR3nt: TGTGCCAGCAGTTTAATAGATACGCAGTATTTT
d_gene: NA
abundance: many
j_gene: TRBJ2-3
v_gene: TRBV28

CDR3aa: CASSKGTLAQNIQYF
CDR3nt: TGTGCCAGCAGTAAGGGGACGCTCGCTCAAAACATTCAGTACTTC
d_gene: NA
abundance: few
j_gene: TRBJ2-4
v_gene: TRBV6-1

CDR3aa: CASSRDGLGTTEAFF
CDR3nt: TGTGCCAGCAGCAGGGACGGGCTGGGCACCACTGAAGCTTTCTTT
d_gene: NA
abundance: many
j_gene: TRBJ1-1
v_gene: TRBV7-9

CDR3aa: CASSLAGAPTDTQYF
CDR3nt: TGTGCCAGCAGCTTGGCGGGGGCCCCCACAGATACGCAGTATTTT
d_gene: NA
abundance: many
j_gene: TRBJ2-3
v_gene: TRBV5-6

CDR3aa: CASSPTGWGNEKLFF
CDR3nt: TGCGCCAGCAGCCCCACAGGGTGGGGTAATGAAAAACTGTTTTTT
d_gene: NA
abundance: NA
j_gene: TRBJ1-4
v_gene: TRBV5-1

CDR3aa: CASSMEGGPRSTGELFF
CDR3nt: TGTGCCAGTAGTATGGAGGGGGGGCCGAGGAGCACCGGGGAGCTGTTTTTT
d_gene: NA
abundance: few
j_gene: TRBJ2-2
v_gene: TRBV19

CDR3aa: CASTAAGGKAQYF
CDR3nt: TGTGCCAGCACGGCGGCAGGGGGAAAGGCCCAGTACTTC
d_gene: TRBD1
abundance: few
j_gene: TRBJ2-5
v_gene: TRBV6-1

CDR3aa: CASTVGTGYEQFF
CDR3nt: TGTGCCAGCACCGTGGGTACGGGGTACGAGCAGTTCTTC
d_gene: NA
abundance: many
j_gene: TRBJ2-1
v_gene: TRBV25-1

CDR3aa: CASSFQEQLNTGELFF
CDR3nt: TGCGCCAGCAGCTTCCAGGAACAGTTGAACACCGGGGAGCTGTTTTTT
d_gene: NA
abundance: few
j_gene: TRBJ2-2
v_gene: TRBV5-1

CDR3aa: CASSDEGSGNTIYF
CDR3nt: TGCGCCAGCAGTGATGAAGGTTCTGGAAACACCATATATTTT
d_gene: NA
abundance: few
j_gene: TRBJ1-3
v_gene: TRBV10-1

CDR3aa: CSAPPGEGTTYEQYF
CDR3nt: TGCAGTGCCCCACCGGGCGAGGGGACAACCTACGAGCAGTACTTC
d_gene: NA
abundance: many
j_gene: TRBJ2-7
v_gene: TRBV20-1